This T cell receptor (beta chain) is from a study of blood T cell repertoires in COVID-19. About the study: Collection of acute and convalescent COVID-19 samples took place in the United States, Italy and Spain.

Trimming took 5 bases from V and 6 from J; bases not matched to a gene: 13. The CDR3 covers 17 residues. CDR1 and CDR2 (germline): MNHEY, SVGEGT. Some clones are missing from TCRdb's copy, which holds only in-frame ones; the method was immunoSEQ multiplex PCR. Altogether about 49,000 clones are present, about 70% being singletons, with the ten largest covering about 9.1%. The TCR originated in a woman aged 70-85 years with acute or convalescent COVID-19. This chain uses TRBV6-2 or TRBV6-3 with TRBJ2-7; the match to TRBD2 covers 13 bases. Sequencing was carried out using peripheral blood. In DNA form, the CDR3 reads TGTGCCAGCAGTCGCAGGACCGGGACTAGCGGGATTGGCGAGCAGTACTTC. It specifies CASSRRTGTSGIGEQYF.